The 7 T cell receptor beta chains below were found in one sample sequenced in a study of vaccination and CD4 T cells after COVID-19. The antigens of these receptors remain unknown. Once obtained from cultured CD4+ T cells, the DNA was sequenced using the Oncomine TCR Beta short-read assay. TCRdb reprocessed the PCR reads with MiXCR, giving one entry per CDR3 protein. The sample lists 18,000 or so distinct CDR3 sequences, around 50% occurring once. The sample's treatment: approximately 9-day PBMC culture with coronavirus spike peptide pools or control peptides (ViraFEST assay). Sequenced sample: CD4+ T cells from blood, cultured in vitro. The source is a human donor who had recovered from COVID-19.

This clonotype was seen just once. The chain uses TRBV12-3 or TRBV12-4 and TRBJ1-2; perhaps TRBD1 as D (6 bases). The CDR3 extends over 14 amino acids. V lost 2 bases and J 4 bases, leaving 11 bases between the germline ends. In DNA form, the CDR3 reads TGTGCCAGCAGTTTAATTCGAGGGGGCTATGGCTACACCTTC. Protein sequence: CASSLIRGGYGYTF.

This clonotype came up once. This sequence joins TRBV7-9 and TRBJ2-1, with a possible D match to TRBD2 (6 bases). Trimming cost V 8 bases and J 6 bases, with 14 bases left between them. This CDR3 is 13 amino acids long. CDR1 is SEHNR and CDR2 is FQNEAQ in the germline V gene (reference sequence). In nucleotides, the CDR3 is TGTGCCAGCGGTACTAGCCCTTTCAATGAGCAGTTCTTC. This codes for CASGTSPFNEQFF.

To note about this clonotype: A read error may produce the germline difference seen at one junction end. V is TRBV7-7 and J is TRBJ1-4; the D gene is possibly TRBD1 (5 bases). Germline loops: CDR1 SSHAT, CDR2 FNYEAQ (reference sequence). The CDR3 has 16 residues. CDR3 amino acids: CASSRNVGDGNEKLFF. The CDR3 DNA sequence: TGTGCTAGCAGCCGGAACGTCGGGGACGGGAATGAAAAACTGTTTTTT. Supplemented by reference TRBV7-7 and TRBJ1-4, the full variable domain reads GAGVSQSPRYKVTKRGQDVTLRCDPISSHATLYWYQQALGQGPEFLTYFNYEAQPDKSGLPSDRFSAERPEGSISTLTIQRTEQRDSAMYRCASSRNVGDGNEKLFFGSGTQLSVL.

This clonotype was detected only a few times. The chain uses TRBV20-1 and TRBJ1-5, with D hard to call. The V gene lost 3 bases and the J gene lost 4 bases, with 4 bases spanning the gap. CDR3 length equals 11 residues. The V gene's germline CDR1 is DFQATT and CDR2 SNEGSKA (reference sequence). As DNA, the CDR3 is TGCAGTGCTAGTCTTAATCAGCCCCAGCATTTT. Translating gives CSASLNQPQHF.

The chain combines TRBV29-1 with TRBJ1-1, with 8 nucleotides matching TRBD1. The CDR3 spans 12 residues. V dropped 6 bases and J dropped 8; count of bases not matched to a gene: 8. CDR1 and CDR2 (germline): SQVTM, ANQGSEA. The CDR3 reads CSVGQGGSEAFF. In nucleotides, the CDR3 is TGCAGCGTCGGACAGGGTGGTTCGGAAGCTTTCTTT.

The chain recombines TRBV19 with TRBJ2-7, with D possibly being TRBD1 or TRBD2 (5 bases each). V was cut by 6 bases and J by 0 bases, with 15 bases left in between. Looked up from germline, CDR1 is LNHDA and CDR2 is SQIVND (reference sequence). CDR3 length equals 15 residues. The CDR3 coding sequence is TGTGCCAGTAGCTCGATGGGGGTAAGCTCCTACGAGCAGTACTTC. It translates to CASSSMGVSSYEQYF.

The V call is TRBV20-1, the J call TRBJ2-1, with 11 bases that match TRBD2. The CDR3 runs 17 residues. The V gene's germline CDR1 is DFQATT and CDR2 SNEGSKA (reference sequence). The V and J ends lost 6 bases and 6 bases, in that order; junction bases with no gene match: 16. CDR3 bases: TGCAGTGCCCCGCCGGCTAGCGGGGGGCCGACTGGCAATGAGCAGTTCTTC. Its protein product is CSAPPASGGPTGNEQFF.